This TCR beta chain was sequenced for a study of technical replicates of blood from a handful of donors. J lost 4 bases, V lost 6 bases, and 1 base had no gene match. Germline V gene lookup returns CDR1 MNHEY and CDR2 SVGAGI. The CDR3 totals 13 residues. Produced via immunoSEQ multiplex PCR; TCRdb's table is partial and in-frame only. Of about 13,000 clones detected, 70% to 80% appear once; the ten largest clones hold approximately 12%. The source material was PBMCs. The chain recombines TRBV6-5 with TRBJ1-3; TRBD1 matches at 9 bases. The receptor's source is a human donor in good health. DNA of the CDR3: TGTGCCAGCAGCGGGACAGGGGGAAACACCATATATTTT. This sequence encodes CASSGTGGNTIYF.